This T cell receptor (beta chain) was recovered during a study of post-analysis software for immune sequencing data. The TCR beta cDNA libraries contained unique molecular identifiers. Each CDR3 protein gets one entry after TCRdb re-called the PCR reads with MiXCR. Seen here are 380,000 or so distinct CDR3 sequences, roughly 38% observed once, and the top ten hold roughly an eighth. The origin of this receptor is a girl under 18 with multiple sclerosis. Sequencing input: blood.

For the CDR3, the DNA is TGTGCCAGCAGCCGATCCGGGACAGGGCGGCTTGACAATGAGCAGTTCTTC. Amino acids: CASSRSGTGRLDNEQFF. The rearrangement joins TRBV11-2 to TRBJ2-1; 9 bases are shared with TRBD1. The germline V gene encodes CDR1 SGHAT and CDR2 FQNNGV. The CDR3 has 17 residues. V shed 5 bases, J shed 5 bases, and the junction held 13 bases outside the gene matches.